This T cell receptor beta chain was observed in a study of identical twins. General study points: Findings came from cross-sectional statistics, without long-term follow-up of donors. Zero-insertion analyses were open to partial confounding by invariant MAIT and iNKT cells.

V was clipped by 3 bases and J by 3 bases; unmatched bases: 7. The CDR3 totals 15 residues. Germline CDR1 MDHEN, CDR2 SYDVKM. TCRdb reanalysed the 5' RACE reads using MiXCR and keeps one entry per CDR3 protein. The top ten hold more than 0.4% of the sample, which has around 530,000 distinct CDR3 sequences, roughly 15% seen once. Details on this clonotype: What it binds is unknown.

A further study also used this sample, focusing on yellow fever vaccine responses in identical twins. This second study notes: After vaccination, twins' T cell response reportedly seemed partly convergent, partly personalized.

Input material: CD4+ T cells sorted from blood. The V call is TRBV28, the J call TRBJ2-7; 8 bases fit TRBD2. The sequence was collected from a woman between 18 and 29 years old in good health. CDR3 in DNA: TGTGCCAGCAGTTTGGTATCTAGCGGGTACTACGAGCAGTACTTC. Translated: CASSLVSSGYYEQYF.